This T cell receptor (beta chain) was sequenced in a study of regulatory T cells in long-lasting Graves disease. The wider study: Newly diagnosed Graves' patients had taken antithyroid drugs under 3 months.

Described time point: newly diagnosed GD, antithyroid drugs for less than 3 months. Researchers made the TCR library from RNA that was extracted from PBMCs. Arm-PCR with iRepertoire HTBI primers amplified the CDR3 regions for these TCR beta libraries. In TCRdb, the multiplex PCR reads were re-called with MiXCR into one record per CDR3 protein. The table shows roughly 350,000 distinct CDR3 sequences, with 15% to 20% occurring only once. Many counts were recorded for this clonotype. The CDR3 contains 16 residues. Germline V CDR1 and CDR2: SNHLY, FYNNEI. V dropped 6 bases and J dropped 4 bases, with 18 bases sitting between them. These same data were also listed under a study on T cells in Graves' hyperthyroidism and ophthalmopathy. As that report states: In the analysis, a 13 V-J model separated ophthalmopathy from stable hyperthyroidism.

The rearrangement uses TRBV2 and TRBJ2-2; maybe TRBD1 (5 bases). The source material was peripheral blood mononuclear cells (PBMCs), sampled at new diagnosis, from a patient treated with antithyroid drugs. This receptor was obtained from a young woman with Graves disease. Here the CDR3 DNA reads TGTGCCAGCAGCGCCACAGGTGCCTTTAGCACCGGGGAGCTGTTTTTT. Translated: CASSATGAFSTGELFF.